One and the same sample provided the 27 T cell receptor beta chains below, sequenced in a study of control samples from healthy donors and cancer patients. Clones were read by immunoSEQ multiplex PCR, and TCRdb kept only the in-frame ones, dropping some. The sample consists of around 230,000 clones, roughly 94% of them appearing once. Sample: blood. These receptors all come from a man over 45 in good health.

The J gene is TRBJ1-2, the V gene TRBV19; TRBD1 agrees at 7 bases. The CDR3 totals 13 residues. Trimming removed 7 bases from V and 3 bases from J; junction bases left unmatched: 5. The V gene's germline CDR1 is LNHDA and CDR2 SQIVND (reference sequence). CDR3 DNA: TGTGCCAGTACCGGGACAGATTACTATGGCTACACCTTC. Translated, it gives CASTGTDYYGYTF.

V and J are TRBV7-2 and TRBJ2-2, with D maybe TRBD1 (6 bases). Trimming pared 1 base from V and 3 bases from J, leaving 9 bases between. Germline CDR1 SGHTA, CDR2 FQGNSA. This CDR3 comprises 15 residues. For the CDR3, the DNA is TGTGCCAGCAGCTTAGAGAGGGGGTACACCGGGGAGCTGTTTTTT. It translates to CASSLERGYTGELFF.

This chain joins TRBV2 and TRBJ1-5; no reliable D call. Germline CDR1 is SNHLY and CDR2 is FYNNEI. Trimming took off 4 bases at V and 6 bases at J, with 7 bases between the two ends. There are 12 residues in the CDR3. The CDR3 DNA reads as TGTGCCAGCAGTGTCCCAGGTCAGCCCCAGCATTTT. Encoded protein: CASSVPGQPQHF.

To note about this clone: Other nucleotide sequences from this sample produce the same CDR3. The gene calls are TRBV11-2 and TRBJ1-1; 8 nucleotides agree with TRBD1. CDR3 length: 13 residues. CDR1 is SGHAT and CDR2 is FQNNGV in the germline V gene. Trimming at V came to 3 bases and at J to 4 bases, leaving 1 base not matched to a gene. The CDR3 loop is CASSFTGGTEAFF. Here the CDR3 DNA reads TGTGCCAGCAGCTTTACAGGGGGCACTGAAGCTTTCTTT.

The chain's CDR3 is CATSLRAGLFSYEQYV. The CDR3 region has the DNA TGTGCCACCAGCTTAAGAGCGGGACTATTCTCCTACGAGCAGTACGTC. The chain couples TRBV15 to TRBJ2-7; TRBD2 matches 7 bases. The CDR3 runs 16 residues. The germline CDR1 and CDR2 sequences are LNHNV and YYDKDF (reference sequence). Trimming cost V 5 bases and J 0 bases; bases outside gene matches: 10.

The chain couples TRBV5-4 to TRBJ2-7; D remains ambiguous. The germline V gene has CDR1 SGHNT and CDR2 YYREEE (reference sequence). This CDR3 has 15 amino acids. With 0 bases removed from V and 7 bases from J, the gap between germline ends came to 17 bases. CDR3 sequence (DNA): TGTGCCAGCAGCTTGGAGAGAAACTCCCCTCGGGAGCAGTACTTC. Translated, it gives CASSLERNSPREQYF.

The chain couples TRBV7-2 to TRBJ2-1; a possible D gene is TRBD2 (5 bases). The length of the CDR3 is 15 residues. Germline V gene sequence: CDR1 SGHTA, CDR2 FQGNSA. V lost 5 bases, J lost 9 bases, and 20 bases lay in between. This CDR3 is CASSERAGLSGEQFF. For the CDR3, the DNA is TGTGCCAGCAGCGAGAGGGCAGGTTTGAGCGGTGAGCAGTTCTTC.

The chain couples TRBV5-1 to TRBJ1-1; maybe TRBD1 (5 bases). There are 14 residues in the CDR3. Germline CDR1 and CDR2: SGHRS and YFSETQ. V lost 4 bases to trimming and J lost 5 bases, with 15 bases between them. The CDR3 DNA reads TGCGCCAGCAGCGCCGGGGCTACGGGGACTGAAGCTTTCTTT. It is translated as CASSAGATGTEAFF.

V and J are TRBV5-1 and TRBJ1-2, with D perhaps matching TRBD1 (5 bases). Germline V gene lookup returns CDR1 SGHRS and CDR2 YFSETQ. This CDR3 has 14 residues. V was clipped by 0 bases and J by 7 bases, with 13 bases between them. The CDR3 region has the DNA TGCGCCAGCAGCTTGGATTATAGGGGTCCTGGCTACACCTTC. As protein: CASSLDYRGPGYTF.

The chain has TRBV6-6 and TRBJ1-2; 7 nucleotides line up with TRBD1. The CDR3 is 13 amino acids. V was clipped by 8 bases and J by 8 bases; unmatched bases: 11. Germline V gene lookup returns CDR1 MNHNY and CDR2 SVGAGI (reference sequence). The DNA of the CDR3 is TGTGCCAGCGGGGCCATCGCGACAGGGGGCTACACCTTC. Protein sequence: CASGAIATGGYTF.

This clone was observed once. This sequence joins TRBV2 and TRBJ2-3; 9 bases align to TRBD1. The V and J ends lost 7 bases and 0 bases, in that order; junction bases with no gene match: 11. CDR3 length equals 17 residues. CDR1 is SNHLY, CDR2 FYNNEI, per germline. The CDR3: CASMWDRVETSTDTQYF. Written as DNA, the CDR3 is TGTGCCAGCATGTGGGACAGGGTGGAAACTAGCACAGATACGCAGTATTTT.

The V call is TRBV5-1, the J call TRBJ2-7; perhaps TRBD2 as D (6 bases). The CDR3 runs to 15 residues. The ends were cut back, 0 bases at V and 0 bases at J, with 10 bases in the middle. Germline V gene lookup returns CDR1 SGHRS and CDR2 YFSETQ. The CDR3 sequence is CASSLDGGSSYEQYF. CDR3 bases: TGCGCCAGCAGCTTGGACGGGGGTAGCTCCTACGAGCAGTACTTC.

The rearrangement uses TRBV19 and TRBJ2-3; D tentatively reads TRBD1 or TRBD2 (5 bases each). V was cut by 5 bases and J by 3 bases, with 15 bases left in between. CDR3 size: 15 residues. Germline assignment: CDR1 LNHDA and CDR2 SQIVND (reference sequence). The CDR3 DNA reads as TGTGCCAGTAGTCCTGGGGACGGAATAACAGATACGCAGTATTTT. It translates to CASSPGDGITDTQYF.

The chain recombines TRBV5-4 with TRBJ1-1, with D hard to call. The V gene lost 1 base and the J gene lost 1 base, with 5 bases spanning the gap. The CDR3 extends over 13 amino acids. Germline V gives CDR1 SGHNT, CDR2 YYREEE (reference sequence). This CDR3 is CASSLKGNTEAFF. The CDR3 coding sequence is TGTGCCAGCAGCTTGAAGGGGAACACTGAAGCTTTCTTT.

V usage is TRBV6-4 and J usage is TRBJ1-4; D gene uncertain. The CDR3 is made up of 14 amino acids. V was cut by 0 bases and J by 7 bases, with 9 bases left in between. CDR1 MRHNA and CDR2 SNTAGT come from the germline V gene. The CDR3 reads CASSDSPSSEKLFF. CDR3 bases: TGTGCCAGCAGTGACTCCCCGAGCAGTGAAAAACTGTTTTTT.

The V and J genes are TRBV5-4 and TRBJ2-1; D possibly uses TRBD1 or TRBD2 (5 bases each). V was clipped by 0 bases and J by 2 bases, with 12 bases between them. Germline lookup yields CDR1 SGHNT and CDR2 YYREEE (reference sequence). The CDR3 runs 16 residues. CDR3 loop: CASSLGVGPTYNEQFF. In DNA form, the CDR3 reads TGTGCCAGCAGCTTGGGGGTGGGACCCACCTACAATGAGCAGTTCTTC.

The chain has TRBV7-2 and TRBJ1-2; maybe TRBD1 (6 bases). Germline lookup yields CDR1 SGHTA and CDR2 FQGNSA. This CDR3 has 13 residues. V gave up 1 base and J gave up 6 bases, with 9 bases separating them. The CDR3 bases are TGTGCCAGCAGCTTAGTGGCAGGGGATGGCTACACCTTC. Protein: CASSLVAGDGYTF.

V and J are TRBV5-1 and TRBJ1-1; D remains unclear. The germline V gene encodes CDR1 SGHRS and CDR2 YFSETQ. Trimming cost V 3 bases and J 0 bases, with 12 bases left between them. The CDR3 extends over 15 amino acids. The CDR3 reads CASSSRKGMNTEAFF. The CDR3 coding sequence is TGCGCCAGCAGCTCCCGGAAGGGAATGAACACTGAAGCTTTCTTT.

This clone has just a few counts. CDR3 protein: CASSPWGQGNSNGYTF. The CDR3 DNA is TGTGCCAGCAGTCCCTGGGGACAGGGGAATAGTAATGGCTACACCTTC. V usage is TRBV28 and J usage is TRBJ1-2, with TRBD1 matching 10 bases. The CDR3 totals 16 residues. J gave up 6 bases and V 5 bases, and 12 bases lay outside the gene matches. CDR1 is MDHEN and CDR2 is SYDVKM in the germline V gene.

The V call is TRBV9, the J call TRBJ2-7; D tentatively reads TRBD1 or TRBD2 (5 bases each). The CDR3 covers 16 residues. Germline values: CDR1 SGDLS, CDR2 YYNGEE. The ends were cut back, 4 bases at V and 3 bases at J, with 20 bases in the middle. The CDR3 DNA reads as TGTGCCAGCAGCTCGTATCGGGGCGGATCAGTCTACGAGCAGTACTTC. This encodes CASSSYRGGSVYEQYF.

V usage is TRBV18 and J usage is TRBJ1-2, with 7 bases that match TRBD1. This CDR3 is 13 amino acids long. Trimming at V came to 4 bases and at J to 7 bases, leaving 6 bases not matched to a gene. CDR1 is KGHSH and CDR2 is LQKENI in the germline V gene. CDR3 residues: CASSQEGAGGYTF. In nucleotides, the CDR3 is TGTGCCAGCTCACAGGAGGGGGCAGGTGGCTACACCTTC.

Note on this clone: Other DNA variants within this sample encode the same CDR3. V is TRBV18 and J is TRBJ1-1; D is ambiguous. Looked up from germline, CDR1 is KGHSH and CDR2 is LQKENI. The CDR3 runs to 13 residues. The ends were cut back, 3 bases at V and 1 base at J, with 6 bases in the middle. The CDR3 sequence: CASSPGGNTEAFF. In DNA form, the CDR3 reads TGTGCCAGCTCACCCGGAGGGAACACTGAAGCTTTCTTT.

This sequence joins TRBV7-2 and TRBJ1-5, with 7 positions matching TRBD1. The junction had 11 bases not matched to a gene; V was cut back by 6 bases and J by 0 bases. Germline CDR1 is SGHTA and CDR2 is FQGNSA. This CDR3 contains 17 residues. The CDR3 nucleotides are TGTGCCAGCAGGTCGACTCCCGGGACAGATAGCAATCAGCCCCAGCATTTT. It yields the protein CASRSTPGTDSNQPQHF.

The gene calls are TRBV21-1 and TRBJ2-7; TRBD1 is the table's D call, not checked against the DNA. TRBV21-1 is listed as a pseudogene. This CDR3 has 14 amino acids. CDR3: CASLPWDSTYEQYV. CDR3 DNA sequence: TGTGCCAGCTTGCCTTGGGACAGCACCTACGAGCAGTACGTC.

The chain uses TRBV3-1 (or the pseudogene TRBV3-2) and TRBJ2-5; weak D call: TRBD2 (5 bases). The CDR3 spans 16 residues. Germline assignment: CDR1 LGHDT and CDR2 YNNKEL (reference sequence). V gave up 0 bases and J gave up 7 bases, with 18 bases separating them. The CDR3 is CASSQDSGSGSGTQYF. The CDR3 DNA reads as TGTGCCAGCAGCCAAGATTCCGGCAGCGGATCGGGGACCCAGTACTTC.

The chain combines TRBV30 with TRBJ1-1, with D possibly TRBD1 on 5 matching bases. The CDR3 runs to 13 residues. Trimming removed 1 base at V and 6 bases at J, with 12 bases between. Germline loops: CDR1 GTSNPN, CDR2 SVGIG (reference sequence). CDR3 loop: CAWSGGGGAEAFF. CDR3 nucleotides: TGTGCCTGGAGTGGGGGGGGAGGGGCTGAAGCTTTCTTT.

V usage is TRBV18 and J usage is TRBJ1-3, with D tentatively TRBD1 (5 bases). Germline assignment: CDR1 KGHSH and CDR2 LQKENI. V lost 6 bases, J lost 4 bases, and 16 bases lay in between. This CDR3 spans 15 amino acids. CDR3 bases: TGTGCCAGCTCCGTCCGGGACGTCTTAGGAAACACCATATATTTT. Amino acid sequence: CASSVRDVLGNTIYF.